Listed here is a single T cell receptor (beta chain). Its specificity is unknown. Healthy donors had no documented immune events, such as infections, while sampled. The data belong to a study of identifying expanded T cells in peripheral blood. Study-wide results and caveats: Roughly two-week clone count variance significantly increased as total template count grew. Over approximately two and four weeks, about 15 and 18 clones changed, versus roughly 1.1 between replicates.

CDR3 size: 16 residues. The ends lost 6 bases at V and 0 bases at J; junction bases unmatched: 9. Germline CDR1 and CDR2: LNHDA and SQIVND (reference sequence). The method was immunoSEQ multiplex PCR; TCRdb's version includes in-frame clones alone and lacks a portion of them. The table lists over 100,000 clones, 88% of them singletons, with about 14% in the top ten. The chain joins TRBV19 to TRBJ1-2, with 8 bases identical to TRBD1. The sequence came from a person aged 18-70 years in good health. Sequencing was carried out using blood. CDR3 bases: TGTGCCAGTAGAGGAGGGGGACAGGATGCTAACTATGGCTACACCTTC. This codes for CASRGGGQDANYGYTF.